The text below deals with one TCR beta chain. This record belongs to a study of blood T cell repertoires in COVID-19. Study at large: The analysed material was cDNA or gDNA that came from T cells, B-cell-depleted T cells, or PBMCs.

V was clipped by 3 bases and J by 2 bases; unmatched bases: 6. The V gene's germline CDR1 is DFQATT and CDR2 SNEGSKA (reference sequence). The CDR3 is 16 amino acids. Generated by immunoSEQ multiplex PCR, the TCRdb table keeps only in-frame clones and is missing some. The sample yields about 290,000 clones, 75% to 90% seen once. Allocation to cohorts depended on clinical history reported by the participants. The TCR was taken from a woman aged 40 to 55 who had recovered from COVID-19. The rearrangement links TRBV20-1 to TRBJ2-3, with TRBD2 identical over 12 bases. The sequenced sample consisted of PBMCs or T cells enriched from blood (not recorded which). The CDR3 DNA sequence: TGCAGTGCTAGTGGGGCTAGCGGGGGGGACACAGATACGCAGTATTTT. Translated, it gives CSASGASGGDTDTQYF.